The clone carrying this TCR beta chain was detected only a few times. One entry per CDR3 protein results from TCRdb running MiXCR on the reads. This sample has approximately 500,000 distinct CDR3 sequences, with 11% found just once. Germline V gene sequence: CDR1 MNHEY, CDR2 SVGAGI. The CDR3 is 13 amino acids. V was clipped by 4 bases and J by 4 bases; unmatched bases: 2. This sample was included in a study of T cell repertoires in cytomegalovirus infection. Sequences were obtained from PBMCs. The chain has TRBV6-5 and TRBJ2-3, with TRBD1 matching over 7 bases. The clonotype was recovered from a human donor in good health (CMV status not recorded). Some clones in this sample may be carry-over from other donors' samples. CDR3 region: CASSFQGADTQYF. In DNA, the CDR3 is TGTGCCAGCAGTTTTCAGGGGGCAGATACGCAGTATTTT.